This is a list of T cell receptor beta chains from one sample in a study of cytomegalovirus exposure and HLA in healthy donors. The assay was immunoSEQ multiplex PCR, and TCRdb's table has in-frame clones only and misses some. The table shows about 150,000 clones, with about 78% occurring only once. Source material: PBMCs. The source of these receptors is a man aged 50 to 60 in good health and CMV-seropositive. Both conserved end residues are part of each CDR3.

CDR3 length: 14
J gene: TRBJ2-1
V gene: TRBV6-4
CDR3 protein: CASSDEGAGNEQFF

CDR3 length: 14
J gene: TRBJ2-7
V gene: TRBV5-5
CDR3 protein: CASSLGGTGYEQYF

CDR3 length: 13
J gene: TRBJ1-5
V gene: TRBV29-1
CDR3 protein: CSVGQGIKQPQHF

CDR3 length: 16
J gene: TRBJ2-7
V gene: TRBV4-1
CDR3 protein: CASSAQLAGGAYEQYF

CDR3 length: 13
J gene: TRBJ2-2
V gene: TRBV18
CDR3 protein: CASSPTGSGELFF

CDR3 length: 15
J gene: TRBJ2-5
V gene: TRBV7-2
CDR3 protein: CASSSTGAIKETQYF

CDR3 length: 15
J gene: TRBJ1-1
V gene: TRBV27
CDR3 protein: CASSKLGQGTGEAFF

CDR3 length: 18
J gene: TRBJ2-1
V gene: TRBV11-3
CDR3 protein: CASTNMSLSGREYNEQFF

CDR3 length: 13
J gene: TRBJ2-3
V gene: TRBV4-3
CDR3 protein: CASSQEGRDTQYF

CDR3 length: 13
J gene: TRBJ1-1
V gene: TRBV6-1
CDR3 protein: CASSGREGAEAFF

CDR3 length: 13
J gene: TRBJ1-1
V gene: TRBV5-6
CDR3 protein: CASSFGQATEAFF

CDR3 length: 15
J gene: TRBJ1-5
V gene: TRBV6-6
CDR3 protein: CASSPGVRSNQPQHF